This T cell receptor beta chain came from a study of T-cell reconstitution after alpha-beta-depleted transplantation in children. This clonotype was counted between two and nine times. The TCRbeta library was prepared with unique molecular identifiers. Each CDR3 protein gets one entry after TCRdb re-called the PCR reads with MiXCR. The sample consists of 380,000 or so distinct CDR3 sequences, about 14% of them appearing once. With 6 bases clipped from V and 8 bases from J, the junction kept 12 bases outside the gene matches. This CDR3 region has 15 residues. In germline, CDR1 is DFQATT, CDR2 SNEGSKA (reference sequence).

Sequencing used PBMCs, obtained from the stem cell graft. This receptor was taken from a human donor who donated a stem cell graft to a child with Fanconi anemia. V gene TRBV20-1 combines with J gene TRBJ1-6, with 8 bases lining up with TRBD1. DNA of the CDR3: TGCAGTGCCCCCGCTGGACAGGGCGTATATTCACCCCTCCACTTT. This codes for CSAPAGQGVYSPLHF.